The sequence of this T cell receptor beta chain was determined in a study of cytomegalovirus exposure and HLA in healthy donors. Study results and limitations: In a later analysis, donors in an Asian-associated ancestry cluster reportedly had fewer N-insertions in productive TCRs than the cohort mean. Cytomegalovirus status was reportedly diagnosed by the classifier with high sensitivity and specificity. With later analysis, a missense DCLRE1C variant became linked to TCR beta V- and J-gene trimming.

Comments on this clone: Antigen unknown.

Both 60 Vbeta primers and 13 Jbeta primers went into the PCR. In the study's own analysis: Later work found 80 million or so unique TCR beta chains, with roughly 11 million shared. Produced via immunoSEQ multiplex PCR; TCRdb's table is partial and in-frame only. V, J and clone size were drawn from that table, and D and trimming were deduced from the DNA. This table holds under 250,000 clones. Looked up from germline, CDR1 is LNHNV and CDR2 is YYDKDF (reference sequence). CDR3 size: 13 residues. V shed 4 bases, J shed 1 base, and the junction held 0 bases outside the gene matches. Source material: PBMCs. The chain couples TRBV15 to TRBJ1-2, with 7 bases lining up with TRBD1. This TCR was sampled from a girl aged 2-10 years in good health and CMV-seropositive. This CDR3 is CATSTGGNYGYTF. CDR3 sequence (DNA): TGTGCCACCAGCACAGGGGGTAACTATGGCTACACCTTC.